The 7 T cell receptor beta chains reported below all come from one sample, sequenced in a study of graft-versus-host responses after intestinal transplantation. TCRdb's table, derived via immunoSEQ multiplex PCR, lists solely in-frame clones and lacks some. Of some 10,000 clones listed, over 60% are singletons. This sample comprised PBMCs, obtained about 490 days after intestinal transplant. The receptors were gathered from a human patient who received an intestinal transplant, so some T cells may come from the graft donor.

This chain joins TRBV6-5 and TRBJ2-7, with D possibly matching TRBD1 (5 bases). In germline, CDR1 is MNHEY, CDR2 SVGAGI. The V end lost 2 bases, the J end lost 2 bases, and 13 bases lay between the germline ends. CDR3 length equals 15 residues. In nucleotides, the CDR3 is TGTGCCAGCAGTTACGGCTCTCCAGGGACCTACGAGCAGTACTTC. This codes for CASSYGSPGTYEQYF.

The chain links TRBV18 to TRBJ2-2; D is uncertain. CDR3 length: 12 amino acids. Germline loops: CDR1 KGHSH, CDR2 LQKENI. V gave up 3 bases and J gave up 5 bases, with 4 bases separating them. In nucleotides, the CDR3 is TGTGCCAGCTCACCTCCAACCGGGGAGCTGTTTTTT. Protein sequence: CASSPPTGELFF.

This chain joins TRBV1 and TRBJ2-7; TRBD1, the table's D call, lacks a check against the DNA. TRBV1 is a documented pseudogene. This CDR3 contains 14 residues. The CDR3 reads CTSSLRQGNYEQYF. The CDR3 nucleotides read TGCACCAGCAGCCTCCGACAGGGGAACTACGAGCAGTACTTC.

The rearrangement links TRBV15 to TRBJ2-1, with D hard to call. This CDR3 spans 12 amino acids. The V end was cut by 0 bases, the J end by 10 bases, with 7 bases between. CDR1 is LNHNV, CDR2 YYDKDF, per germline (reference sequence). CDR3: CATSRDLGEQFF. As DNA, the CDR3 is TGTGCCACCAGCAGAGATTTAGGGGAGCAGTTCTTC.

This rearrangement joins TRBV7-9 to TRBJ2-3, with 7 nucleotides matching TRBD1. CDR1 and CDR2 (germline): SEHNR, FQNEAQ (reference sequence). V lost 5 bases to trimming and J lost 0 bases; unmatched junction nucleotides: 5. The CDR3 consists of 15 residues. CDR3: CASSKGAASTDTQYF. CDR3 DNA: TGTGCCAGCAGCAAGGGGGCGGCCAGCACAGATACGCAGTATTTT.

This chain links TRBV5-4 with TRBJ2-1, with 7 bases identical to TRBD1. The CDR3 loop spans 15 amino acids. The germline V gene encodes CDR1 SGHNT and CDR2 YYREEE (reference sequence). V lost 4 bases and J lost 5; bases outside the gene matches: 9. The chain's CDR3 is CASSQATGQNNEQFF. The CDR3 DNA reads as TGTGCCAGCAGCCAAGCCACGGGACAGAACAATGAGCAGTTCTTC.

This chain connects TRBV7-9 to TRBJ2-7, with D possibly matching TRBD1 (5 bases). The germline V gene has CDR1 SEHNR and CDR2 FQNEAQ (reference sequence). The CDR3 is 15 residues long. V was clipped by 7 bases and J by 3 bases, with 19 bases between them. Written as DNA, the CDR3 is TGTGCCAGCACCCCAGGGAACCCTCTCTACTACGAGCAGTACTTC. It yields the protein CASTPGNPLYYEQYF.